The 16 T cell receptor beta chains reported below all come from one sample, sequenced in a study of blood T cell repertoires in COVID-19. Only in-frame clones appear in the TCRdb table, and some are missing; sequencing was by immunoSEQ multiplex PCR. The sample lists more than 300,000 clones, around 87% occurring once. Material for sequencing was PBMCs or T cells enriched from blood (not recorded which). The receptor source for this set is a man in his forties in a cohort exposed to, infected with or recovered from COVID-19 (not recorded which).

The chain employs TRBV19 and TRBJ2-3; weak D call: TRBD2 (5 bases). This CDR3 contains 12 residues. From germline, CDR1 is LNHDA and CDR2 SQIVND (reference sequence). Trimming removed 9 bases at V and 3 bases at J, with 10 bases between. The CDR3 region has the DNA TGTGCCAGCATCGGAGGTACAGATACGCAGTATTTT. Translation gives CASIGGTDTQYF.

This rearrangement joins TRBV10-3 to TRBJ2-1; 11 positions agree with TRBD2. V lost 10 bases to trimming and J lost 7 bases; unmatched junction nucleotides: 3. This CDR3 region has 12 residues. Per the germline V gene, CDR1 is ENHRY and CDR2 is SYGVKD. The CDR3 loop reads CATGTSGNEQFF. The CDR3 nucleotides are TGTGCCACCGGGACTAGCGGAAATGAGCAGTTCTTC.

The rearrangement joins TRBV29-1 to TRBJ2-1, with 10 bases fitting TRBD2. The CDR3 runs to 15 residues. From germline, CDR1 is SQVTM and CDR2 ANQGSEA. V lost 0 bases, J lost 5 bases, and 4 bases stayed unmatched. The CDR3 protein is CSVEEGTSADNEQFF. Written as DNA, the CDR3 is TGCAGCGTTGAAGAAGGGACTAGCGCTGACAATGAGCAGTTCTTC.

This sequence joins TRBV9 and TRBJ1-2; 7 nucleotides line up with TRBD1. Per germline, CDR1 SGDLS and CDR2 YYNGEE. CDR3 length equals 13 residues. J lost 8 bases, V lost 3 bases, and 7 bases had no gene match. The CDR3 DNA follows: TGTGCCAGCAGCGAACAGGGGAGTTTCGGCTACACCTTC. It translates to CASSEQGSFGYTF.

CDR3 residues: CASSLFGVADYEQYF. In nucleotides, the CDR3 is TGTGCCAGCAGTTTATTCGGCGTAGCGGATTACGAGCAGTACTTC. The chain recombines TRBV28 with TRBJ2-7; a weak D match, TRBD2 (6 bases). Trimming stripped 1 base from V and 4 bases from J, with 14 bases between. This CDR3 contains 15 residues. CDR1 is MDHEN, CDR2 SYDVKM, per germline.

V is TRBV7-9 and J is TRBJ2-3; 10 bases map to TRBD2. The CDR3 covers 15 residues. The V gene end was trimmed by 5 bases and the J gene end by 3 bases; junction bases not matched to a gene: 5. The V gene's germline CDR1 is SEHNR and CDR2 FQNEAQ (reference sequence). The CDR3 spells CASSPGTSETDTQYF. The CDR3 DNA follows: TGTGCCAGCAGCCCCGGGACTAGCGAGACAGATACGCAGTATTTT.

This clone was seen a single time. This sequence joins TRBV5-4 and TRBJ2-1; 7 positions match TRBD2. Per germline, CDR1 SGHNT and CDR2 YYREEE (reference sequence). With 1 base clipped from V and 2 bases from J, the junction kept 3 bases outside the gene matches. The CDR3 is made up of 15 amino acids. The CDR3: CASSLMSGAYNEQFF. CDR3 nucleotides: TGTGCCAGCAGCTTGATGAGCGGGGCCTACAATGAGCAGTTCTTC. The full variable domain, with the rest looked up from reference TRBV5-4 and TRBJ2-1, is ETGVTQSPTHLIKTRGQQVTLRCSSQSGHNTVSWYQQALGQGPQFIFQYYREEENGRGNFPPRFSGLQFPNYSSELNVNALELDDSALYLCASSLMSGAYNEQFFGPGTRLTVL.

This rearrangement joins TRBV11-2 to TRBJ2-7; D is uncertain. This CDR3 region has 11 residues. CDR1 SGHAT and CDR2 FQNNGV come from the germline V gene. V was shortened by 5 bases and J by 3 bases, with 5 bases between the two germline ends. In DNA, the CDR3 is TGTGCCAGCAGCCGAGGCTACGAGCAGTACTTC. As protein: CASSRGYEQYF. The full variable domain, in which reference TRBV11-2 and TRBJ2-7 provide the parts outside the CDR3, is EAGVAQSPRYKIIEKRQSVAFWCNPISGHATLYWYQQILGQGPKLLIQFQNNGVVDDSQLPKDRFSAERLKGVDSTLKIQPAKLEDSAVYLCASSRGYEQYFGPGTRLTVT.

In DNA, the CDR3 is TGTGCCAGCAGCCAACAGGGTTACTCTGGAAACACCATATATTTT. Its protein product is CASSQQGYSGNTIYF. This sequence joins TRBV7-9 and TRBJ1-3; D may be TRBD1 (6 bases). CDR3 size: 15 residues. Germline V gives CDR1 SEHNR, CDR2 FQNEAQ (reference sequence). Trimming took off 5 bases at V and 0 bases at J, with 11 bases between the two ends.

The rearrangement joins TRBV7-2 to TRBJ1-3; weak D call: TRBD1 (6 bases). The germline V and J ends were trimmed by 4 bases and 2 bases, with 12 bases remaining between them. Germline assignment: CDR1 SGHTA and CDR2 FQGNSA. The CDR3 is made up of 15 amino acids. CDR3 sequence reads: CASSSQGGPGNTIYF. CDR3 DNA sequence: TGTGCCAGCAGCTCACAGGGTGGGCCTGGAAACACCATATATTTT.

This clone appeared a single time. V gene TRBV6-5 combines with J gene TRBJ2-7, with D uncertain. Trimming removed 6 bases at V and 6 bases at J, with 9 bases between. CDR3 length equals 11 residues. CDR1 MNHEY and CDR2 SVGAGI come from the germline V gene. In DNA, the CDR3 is TGTGCCAGCAGCCACCGCGGCGAGCAGTACTTC. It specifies CASSHRGEQYF.

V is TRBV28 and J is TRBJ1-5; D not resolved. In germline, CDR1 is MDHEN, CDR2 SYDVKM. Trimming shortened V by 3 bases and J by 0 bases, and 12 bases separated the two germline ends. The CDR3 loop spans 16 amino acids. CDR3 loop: CASSLRRLDSNQPQHF. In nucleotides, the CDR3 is TGTGCCAGCAGTTTGCGGAGGTTGGATAGCAATCAGCCCCAGCATTTT.

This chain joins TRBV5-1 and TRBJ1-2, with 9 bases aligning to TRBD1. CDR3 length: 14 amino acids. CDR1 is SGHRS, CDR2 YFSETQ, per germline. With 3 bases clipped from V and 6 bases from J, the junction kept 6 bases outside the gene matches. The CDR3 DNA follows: TGCGCCAGCAGCTCGGACAGGGGAGGGAATGGCTACACCTTC. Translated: CASSSDRGGNGYTF.

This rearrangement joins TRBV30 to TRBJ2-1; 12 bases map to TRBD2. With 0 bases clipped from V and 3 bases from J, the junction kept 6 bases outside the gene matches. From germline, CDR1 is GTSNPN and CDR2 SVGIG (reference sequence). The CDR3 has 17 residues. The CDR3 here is CAWSVRLAGAIYNEQFF. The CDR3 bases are TGTGCCTGGAGTGTACGACTAGCGGGAGCGATCTACAATGAGCAGTTCTTC.

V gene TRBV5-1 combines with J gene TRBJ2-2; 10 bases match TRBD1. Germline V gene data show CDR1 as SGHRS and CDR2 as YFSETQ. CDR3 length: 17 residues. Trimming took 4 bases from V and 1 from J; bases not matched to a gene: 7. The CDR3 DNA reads TGCGCCAGCAGCAACCGACAGGGGGCGCAGAACACCGGGGAGCTGTTTTTT. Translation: CASSNRQGAQNTGELFF. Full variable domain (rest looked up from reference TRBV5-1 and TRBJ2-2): KAGVTQTPRYLIKTRGQQVTLSCSPISGHRSVSWYQQTPGQGLQFLFEYFSETQRNKGNFPGRFSGRQFSNSRSEMNVSTLELGDSALYLCASSNRQGAQNTGELFFGEGSRLTVL.

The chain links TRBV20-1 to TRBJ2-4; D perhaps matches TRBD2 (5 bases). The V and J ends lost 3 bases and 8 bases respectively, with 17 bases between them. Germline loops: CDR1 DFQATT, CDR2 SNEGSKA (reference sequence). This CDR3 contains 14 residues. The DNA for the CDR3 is TGCAGTGCTAGTTTGGGGAGCCCTGGGGACATTCAGTACTTC. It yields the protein CSASLGSPGDIQYF.